This TCR beta chain was documented in a study of beta chain features in type 1 diabetes. Whole-study findings and limits: TCRB repertoires of naive, central memory and Treg cells appeared more similar among patients than among healthy donors. Significant though moderate, a shortening of TCRB CDR3s appeared in all four CD4+ subsets of Type 1 diabetes patients. Type 1 diabetes patients showed fewer insertions and more deletions at VDJ junctions.

Of the isolated RNA, all was reverse transcribed, and so the sequenced material was expressed TCRB transcripts. The assay was immunoSEQ multiplex PCR, and TCRdb's table has in-frame clones only and misses some. The sample contains approximately 43,000 clones, over 50% of which appear only once. With respect to this clone: Its specificity is unknown.

The authors sorted CD4+ naive, central memory, regulatory and stem cell-like memory cells via CD45RO/CCR7/CD25/CD127/CD95/CD27. Sample: Tregs from blood. This sequence originates from a man younger than 45 with type 1 diabetes. Some clones in this sample may be carry-over from other donors' samples.

CDR3 bases: TGTGCCAGCAGGAATACAGGGGGCTCTGAAAAACTGTTTTTT. The encoded protein is CASRNTGGSEKLFF. This sequence joins TRBV2 and TRBJ1-4; TRBD1 aligns across 9 bases. CDR1 and CDR2 from the germline V gene are SNHLY and FYNNEI. This CDR3 region has 14 residues. The trim removed 6 bases at V and 7 bases at J, leaving 6 bases unmatched.